These 28 T cell receptor beta chains were all obtained from the same sample, sequenced in a study of CXCR3-negative and CXCR3-positive naive CD8 T cells. All TRB cDNA libraries came from 5' RACE performed with UMI labels. TCRdb re-called the 5' RACE reads and shows each CDR3 protein once, DNA omitted. The specimen's table records some 40,000 distinct CDR3 sequences. What was sequenced was memory CD8+ T cells from blood. The receptors derive from a human donor in good health. Some clones in this sample may be carry-over from other donors' samples.

The V and J genes are TRBV21-1 and TRBJ1-2; TCRdb's D call, TRBD1, is unchecked because there is no DNA. TRBV21-1 is listed as a pseudogene. This CDR3 contains 14 residues. The CDR3 here is CASSHGQHIYGYTF.

This chain joins TRBV12-3 or TRBV12-4 and TRBJ2-5; the D call of TRBD2 rests on TCRdb alone, since no DNA is present to check it. This CDR3 spans 15 amino acids. CDR3 loop: CASSNGLAGVETQYF.

This CDR3 reads CASSLVGFAGYEQYF. The V call is TRBV7-9, the J call TRBJ2-7. This CDR3 contains 15 residues. Per the germline V gene, CDR1 is SEHNR and CDR2 is FQNEAQ (reference sequence).

The rearrangement uses TRBV29-1 and TRBJ2-5; no DNA is available, so the TRBD1 call from TCRdb remains unchecked. Germline-derived CDR1 and CDR2 are SQVTM and ANQGSEA. This CDR3 region has 12 residues. The CDR3 loop reads CSVDQGEETQYF.

V is TRBV20-1 and J is TRBJ2-5; TCRdb calls TRBD2, which cannot be checked without DNA. The germline V gene encodes CDR1 DFQATT and CDR2 SNEGSKA (reference sequence). This CDR3 comprises 18 residues. This CDR3 reads CSAHHGAPSGGPQETQYF.

The rearrangement uses TRBV12-3 or TRBV12-4 and TRBJ2-1; TCRdb calls TRBD1, which cannot be checked without DNA. This CDR3 is 15 amino acids long. The CDR3 loop is CASAHRDRPAEEQFF.

V and J are TRBV29-1 and TRBJ2-2; TCRdb lists TRBD2, though no DNA is available to test this call. CDR3 length: 13 residues. Germline V gives CDR1 SQVTM, CDR2 ANQGSEA. This CDR3 reads CSVGGDGYGELFF.

This rearrangement joins TRBV4-3 to TRBJ2-1. This CDR3 has 12 amino acids. Germline CDR1 reads LGHNA; CDR2 reads YSLEER. Here the CDR3 reads CASSSGRNEQFF.

The rearrangement uses TRBV6-2 or TRBV6-3 and TRBJ2-1. This CDR3 is built from 13 residues. Germline CDR1 is MNHEY and CDR2 is SVGEGT. CDR3: CASSYSRVGEQFF.

The V call is TRBV28, the J call TRBJ2-1; no DNA is available, so the TRBD2 call from TCRdb remains unchecked. CDR3 size: 16 residues. CDR1 MDHEN and CDR2 SYDVKM come from the germline V gene. The chain's CDR3 is CASSLVLGEGRNEQFF.

The CDR3 reads CASRPLTGGYNEQFF. The chain recombines TRBV7-9 with TRBJ2-1; the D call of TRBD1 rests on TCRdb alone, since no DNA is present to check it. Per germline, CDR1 SEHNR and CDR2 FQNEAQ (reference sequence). The CDR3 runs to 15 residues.

CDR3 sequence reads: CASSQFNHNEQFF. The gene calls are TRBV3-1 and TRBJ2-1. The germline V gene encodes CDR1 LGHDT and CDR2 YNNKEL (reference sequence). The CDR3 is 13 amino acids.

The chain joins TRBV7-9 to TRBJ2-7; TCRdb reports TRBD2, a call that lacks DNA to check it against. This CDR3 contains 13 residues. Germline CDR1 and CDR2: SEHNR and FQNEAQ (reference sequence). CDR3 residues: CASSPPQFPEQYF.

The chain joins TRBV29-1 to TRBJ2-1. CDR1 is SQVTM, CDR2 ANQGSEA, per germline. This CDR3 region has 15 residues. The CDR3 sequence: CSVDNRVSSYNEQFF.

This chain links TRBV6-4 with TRBJ2-2; the D gene TCRdb calls, TRBD1, cannot be checked with no DNA. The germline CDR1 and CDR2 sequences are MRHNA and SNTAGT. The CDR3 covers 18 residues. The chain's CDR3 is CASSDSSGGDANTGELFF.

The genes are TRBV29-1 and TRBJ2-1; TCRdb lists TRBD1, though no DNA is available to test this call. CDR3 length equals 12 residues. Germline loops: CDR1 SQVTM, CDR2 ANQGSEA. Here the CDR3 reads CSVGDVPDEQFF.

The genes are TRBV4-1 and TRBJ1-2. Germline-derived CDR1 and CDR2 are MGHRA and YSYEKL. The CDR3 loop spans 15 amino acids. CDR3 loop: CASSQDMEAGRGYTF.

V and J are TRBV29-1 and TRBJ1-2; with no DNA, the TCRdb D assignment of TRBD1 cannot be verified. This CDR3 has 13 amino acids. CDR1 and CDR2 from the germline V gene are SQVTM and ANQGSEA. The CDR3 reads CSVVPTGIDGYTF.

The J gene is TRBJ2-7, the V gene TRBV6-2 or TRBV6-3. The CDR3 sequence is 12 residues long. Germline lookup yields CDR1 MNHEY and CDR2 SVGEGT. CDR3 in amino acids: CASRDGSYEQYF.

The chain employs TRBV10-3 and TRBJ2-2; TCRdb's D gene call, TRBD1, goes unchecked for lack of DNA. This CDR3 region has 13 residues. Germline CDR1 reads ENHRY; CDR2 reads SYGVKD. CDR3 sequence: CAISAGSLGELFF.

The chain has TRBV29-1 and TRBJ2-5; without DNA, the TCRdb call of TRBD1 cannot be checked. CDR3 size: 17 residues. Per germline, CDR1 SQVTM and CDR2 ANQGSEA. CDR3 loop: CSVVTLSDDRAKETQYF.

The chain has TRBV7-3 and TRBJ1-1; TCRdb designates TRBD1, a call that cannot be tested without DNA. The CDR3 runs 14 residues. CDR1 and CDR2 (germline): SGHTA, FQGTGA. The CDR3 reads CASTAGGMDTEAFF.

This chain uses TRBV7-9 with TRBJ1-1; TCRdb designates TRBD1, a call that cannot be tested without DNA. The CDR3 runs 14 residues. Germline CDR1 reads SEHNR; CDR2 reads FQNEAQ (reference sequence). CDR3 loop: CASSLGVWGTEAFF. Filled out from reference TRBV7-9 and TRBJ1-1, the complete variable domain reads DTGVSQNPRHKITKRGQNVTFRCDPISEHNRLYWYRQTLGQGPEFLTYFQNEAQLEKSRLLSDRFSAERPKGSFSTLEIQRTEQGDSAMYLCASSLGVWGTEAFFGQGTRLTVV.

The chain has TRBV11-2 and TRBJ2-1; TCRdb proposes TRBD1, but this gene call is untestable without DNA. This CDR3 has 16 residues. In germline, CDR1 is SGHAT, CDR2 FQNNGV. CDR3: CASRITWDHGGNEQFF.

The chain has TRBV29-1 and TRBJ1-1; TCRdb lists TRBD1, though no DNA is available to test this call. Germline V gene sequence: CDR1 SQVTM, CDR2 ANQGSEA. This CDR3 is built from 14 residues. The CDR3 reads CSVVDIGKNTEAFF.

The chain is built from TRBV18 and TRBJ2-3; TCRdb lists TRBD2, though no DNA is available to test this call. Germline V CDR1 and CDR2: KGHSH, LQKENI. The CDR3 length is 16 residues. CDR3 protein: CASSTQVPGAADTQYF.

V gene TRBV18 combines with J gene TRBJ2-1. This CDR3 contains 13 residues. Germline lookup yields CDR1 KGHSH and CDR2 LQKENI. The CDR3 region is CASSPPSRHEQFF.

V usage is TRBV6-2 or TRBV6-3 and J usage is TRBJ2-1; TCRdb proposes TRBD1, but this gene call is untestable without DNA. The CDR3 consists of 12 residues. Germline values: CDR1 MNHEY, CDR2 SVGEGT. This CDR3 reads CASSPGGGEQFF.